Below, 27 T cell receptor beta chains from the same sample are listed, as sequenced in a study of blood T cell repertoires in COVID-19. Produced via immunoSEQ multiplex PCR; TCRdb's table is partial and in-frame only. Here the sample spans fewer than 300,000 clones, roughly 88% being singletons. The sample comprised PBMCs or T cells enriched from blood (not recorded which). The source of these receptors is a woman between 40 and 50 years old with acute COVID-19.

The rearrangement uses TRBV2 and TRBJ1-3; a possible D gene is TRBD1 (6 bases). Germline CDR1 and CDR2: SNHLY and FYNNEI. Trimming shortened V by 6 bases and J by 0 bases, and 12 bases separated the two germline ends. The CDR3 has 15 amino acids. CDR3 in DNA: TGTGCCAGCAGCACAGGGAGCCGCTCTGGAAACACCATATATTTT. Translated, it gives CASSTGSRSGNTIYF.

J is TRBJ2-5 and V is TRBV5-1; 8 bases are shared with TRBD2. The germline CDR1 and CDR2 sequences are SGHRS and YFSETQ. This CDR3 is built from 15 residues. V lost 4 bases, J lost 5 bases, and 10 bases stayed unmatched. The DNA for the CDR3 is TGCGCCAGCAGCGCATTAGCGGGGACCGGGGAGACCCAGTACTTC. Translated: CASSALAGTGETQYF. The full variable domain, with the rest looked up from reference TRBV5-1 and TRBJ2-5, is KAGVTQTPRYLIKTRGQQVTLSCSPISGHRSVSWYQQTPGQGLQFLFEYFSETQRNKGNFPGRFSGRQFSNSRSEMNVSTLELGDSALYLCASSALAGTGETQYFGPGTRLLVL.

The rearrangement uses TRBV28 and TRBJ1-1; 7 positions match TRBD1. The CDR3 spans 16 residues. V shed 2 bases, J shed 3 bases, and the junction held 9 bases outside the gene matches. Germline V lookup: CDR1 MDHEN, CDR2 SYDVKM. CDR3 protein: CASSLLPGQAHTEAFF. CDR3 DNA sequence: TGTGCCAGCAGTTTACTGCCCGGACAGGCCCACACTGAAGCTTTCTTT.

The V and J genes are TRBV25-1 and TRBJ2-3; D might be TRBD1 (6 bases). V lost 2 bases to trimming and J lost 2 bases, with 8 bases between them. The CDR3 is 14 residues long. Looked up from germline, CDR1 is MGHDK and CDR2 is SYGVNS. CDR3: CASSEDRFTDTQYF. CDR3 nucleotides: TGTGCCAGCAGTGAAGACAGGTTCACAGATACGCAGTATTTT.

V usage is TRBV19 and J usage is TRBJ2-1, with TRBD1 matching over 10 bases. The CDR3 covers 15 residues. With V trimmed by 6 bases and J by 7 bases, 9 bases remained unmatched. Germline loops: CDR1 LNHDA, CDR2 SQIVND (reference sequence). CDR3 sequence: CASRKDRGKANEQFF. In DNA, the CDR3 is TGTGCCAGTAGAAAGGACAGGGGGAAGGCAAATGAGCAGTTCTTC.

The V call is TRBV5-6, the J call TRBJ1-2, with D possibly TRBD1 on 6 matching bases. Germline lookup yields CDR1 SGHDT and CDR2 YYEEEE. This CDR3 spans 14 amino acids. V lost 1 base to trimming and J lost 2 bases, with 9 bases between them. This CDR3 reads CASSLYRVNYGYTF. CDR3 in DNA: TGTGCCAGCAGCTTGTACAGGGTCAACTATGGCTACACCTTC.

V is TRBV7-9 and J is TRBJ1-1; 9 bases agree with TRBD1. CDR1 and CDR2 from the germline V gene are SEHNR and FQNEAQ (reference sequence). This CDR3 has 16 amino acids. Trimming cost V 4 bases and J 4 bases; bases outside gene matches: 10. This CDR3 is CASSSYLTGGGTEAFF. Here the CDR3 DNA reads TGTGCCAGCAGCTCGTACCTGACAGGGGGGGGCACTGAAGCTTTCTTT.

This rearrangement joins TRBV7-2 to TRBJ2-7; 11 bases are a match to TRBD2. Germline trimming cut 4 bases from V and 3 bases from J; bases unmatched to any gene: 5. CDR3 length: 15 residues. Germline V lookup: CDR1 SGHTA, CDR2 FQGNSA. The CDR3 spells CASSSGTSGIYEQYF. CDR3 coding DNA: TGTGCCAGCAGCTCAGGGACTAGCGGAATCTACGAGCAGTACTTC. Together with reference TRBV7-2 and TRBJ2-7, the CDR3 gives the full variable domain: GAGVSQSPSNKVTEKGKDVELRCDPISGHTALYWYRQSLGQGLEFLIYFQGNSAPDKSGLPSDRFSAERTGGSVSTLTIQRTQQEDSAVYLCASSSGTSGIYEQYFGPGTRLTVT.

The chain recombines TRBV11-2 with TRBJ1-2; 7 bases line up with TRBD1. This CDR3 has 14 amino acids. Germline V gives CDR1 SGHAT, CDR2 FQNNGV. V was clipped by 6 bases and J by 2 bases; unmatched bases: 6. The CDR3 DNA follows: TGTGCCAGCAGTCCAGGGGGATTAAACTATGGCTACACCTTC. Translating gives CASSPGGLNYGYTF.

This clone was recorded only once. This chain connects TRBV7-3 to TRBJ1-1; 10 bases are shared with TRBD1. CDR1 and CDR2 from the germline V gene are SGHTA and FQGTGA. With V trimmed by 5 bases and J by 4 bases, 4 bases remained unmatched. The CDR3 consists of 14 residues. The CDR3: CASSETGGLTEAFF. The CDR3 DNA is TGTGCCAGCAGCGAGACAGGGGGCCTCACTGAAGCTTTCTTT.

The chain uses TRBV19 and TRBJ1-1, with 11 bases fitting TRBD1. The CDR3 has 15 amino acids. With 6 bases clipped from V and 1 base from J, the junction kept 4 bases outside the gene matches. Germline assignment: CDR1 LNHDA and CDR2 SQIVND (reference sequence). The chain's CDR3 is CASRGTGGSNTEAFF. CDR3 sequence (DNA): TGTGCCAGTAGGGGGACAGGGGGTTCGAACACTGAAGCTTTCTTT.

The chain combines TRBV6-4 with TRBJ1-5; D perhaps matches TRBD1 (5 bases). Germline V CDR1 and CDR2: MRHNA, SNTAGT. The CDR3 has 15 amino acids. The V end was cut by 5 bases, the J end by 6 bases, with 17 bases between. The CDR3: CASSLSAGETQPQHF. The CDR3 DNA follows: TGTGCCAGCAGTTTATCAGCGGGGGAAACTCAGCCCCAGCATTTT.

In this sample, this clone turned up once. CDR3 loop: CASSPQPTGGTEAFF. CDR3 DNA: TGTGCCAGCAGCCCACAACCCACAGGGGGAACTGAAGCTTTCTTT. The chain joins TRBV7-3 to TRBJ1-1; 8 bases match TRBD1. The CDR3 length is 15 residues. Per the germline V gene, CDR1 is SGHTA and CDR2 is FQGTGA. The V and J ends lost 5 bases and 5 bases, in that order; junction bases with no gene match: 10.

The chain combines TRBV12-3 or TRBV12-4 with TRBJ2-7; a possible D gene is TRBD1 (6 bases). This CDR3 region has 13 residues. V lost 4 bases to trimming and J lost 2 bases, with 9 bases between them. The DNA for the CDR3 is TGTGCCAGCAGTTGGGGGACAACCTACGAGCAGTACGTC. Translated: CASSWGTTYEQYV.

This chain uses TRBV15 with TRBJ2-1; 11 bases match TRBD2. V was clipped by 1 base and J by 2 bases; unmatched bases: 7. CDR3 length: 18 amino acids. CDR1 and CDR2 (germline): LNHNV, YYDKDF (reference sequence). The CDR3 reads CATSRVMTSGIPYNEQFF. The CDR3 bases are TGTGCCACCAGCAGAGTAATGACTAGCGGGATCCCCTACAATGAGCAGTTCTTC.

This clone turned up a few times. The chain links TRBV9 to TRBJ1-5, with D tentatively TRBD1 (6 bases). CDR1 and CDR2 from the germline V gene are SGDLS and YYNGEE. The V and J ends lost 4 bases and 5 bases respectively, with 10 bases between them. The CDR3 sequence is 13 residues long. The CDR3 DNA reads TGTGCCAGCAGCCTACAGGGATATCAGCCCCAGCATTTT. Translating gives CASSLQGYQPQHF. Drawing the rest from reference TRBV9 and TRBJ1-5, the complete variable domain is DSGVTQTPKHLITATGQRVTLRCSPRSGDLSVYWYQQSLDQGLQFLIQYYNGEERAKGNILERFSAQQFPDLHSELNLSSLELGDSALYFCASSLQGYQPQHFGDGTRLSIL.

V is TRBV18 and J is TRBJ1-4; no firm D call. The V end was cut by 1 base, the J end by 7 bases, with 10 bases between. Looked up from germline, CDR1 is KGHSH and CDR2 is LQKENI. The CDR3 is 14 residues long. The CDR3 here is CASSPRANFEKLFF. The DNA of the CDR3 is TGTGCCAGCTCACCACGGGCCAACTTTGAAAAACTGTTTTTT.

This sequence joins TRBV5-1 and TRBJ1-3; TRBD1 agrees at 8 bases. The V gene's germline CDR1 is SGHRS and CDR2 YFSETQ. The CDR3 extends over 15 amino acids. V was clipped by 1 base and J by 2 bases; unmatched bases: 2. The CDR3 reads CASSLQTGAGNTIYF. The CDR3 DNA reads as TGCGCCAGCAGCTTGCAGACAGGGGCTGGAAACACCATATATTTT.

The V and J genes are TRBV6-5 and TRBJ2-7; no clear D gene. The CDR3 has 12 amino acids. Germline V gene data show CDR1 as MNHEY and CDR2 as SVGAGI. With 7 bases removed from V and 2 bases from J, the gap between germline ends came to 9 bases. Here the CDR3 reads CASTRWAYEQYF. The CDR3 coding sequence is TGTGCCAGCACCAGGTGGGCCTACGAGCAGTACTTC.

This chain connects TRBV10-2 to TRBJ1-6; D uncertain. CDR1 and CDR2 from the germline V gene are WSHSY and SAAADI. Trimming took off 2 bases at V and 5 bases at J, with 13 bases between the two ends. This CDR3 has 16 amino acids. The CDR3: CASSEPRTGNNSPLHF. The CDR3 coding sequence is TGCGCCAGCAGTGAGCCGCGGACTGGGAATAATTCACCCCTCCACTTT.

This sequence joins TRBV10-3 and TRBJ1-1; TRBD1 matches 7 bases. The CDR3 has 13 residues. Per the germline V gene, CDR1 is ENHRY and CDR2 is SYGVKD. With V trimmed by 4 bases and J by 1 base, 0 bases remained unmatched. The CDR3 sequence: CAISGQGNTEAFF. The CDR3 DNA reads TGTGCCATCAGTGGACAGGGGAACACTGAAGCTTTCTTT.

Here the CDR3 reads CASSSGVAGNTIYF. The CDR3 DNA is TGTGCCAGCAGCTCAGGGGTTGCTGGAAACACCATATATTTT. V and J are TRBV7-2 and TRBJ1-3, with D perhaps matching TRBD1 (6 bases). This CDR3 spans 14 amino acids. Germline CDR1 SGHTA, CDR2 FQGNSA. Between the trimmed V and J ends, which lost 4 bases and 2 bases, there was a span of 9 bases.

The CDR3 sequence: CASSLSGGANEKLFF. CDR3 coding DNA: TGTGCCAGCAGCTTATCGGGGGGCGCAAATGAAAAACTGTTTTTT. The chain employs TRBV7-9 and TRBJ1-4, with D perhaps TRBD1 (6 bases). Germline CDR1 is SEHNR and CDR2 is FQNEAQ (reference sequence). V gave up 2 bases and J gave up 5 bases, with 12 bases separating them. This CDR3 is 15 amino acids long.

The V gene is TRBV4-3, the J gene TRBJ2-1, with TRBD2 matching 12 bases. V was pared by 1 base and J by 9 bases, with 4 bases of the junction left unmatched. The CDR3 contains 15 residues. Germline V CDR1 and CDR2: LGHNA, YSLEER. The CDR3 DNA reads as TGCGCCAGCAGCCAAGCTGCTAGCGGGAGGGTTGAGCAGTTCTTC. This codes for CASSQAASGRVEQFF.

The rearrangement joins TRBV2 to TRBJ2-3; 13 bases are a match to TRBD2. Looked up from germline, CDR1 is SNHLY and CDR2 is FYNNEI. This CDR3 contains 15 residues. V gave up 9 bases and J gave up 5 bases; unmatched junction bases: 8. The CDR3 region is CARQLAGGLRDTQYF. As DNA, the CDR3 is TGTGCCAGACAACTAGCGGGAGGGCTCAGAGATACGCAGTATTTT.

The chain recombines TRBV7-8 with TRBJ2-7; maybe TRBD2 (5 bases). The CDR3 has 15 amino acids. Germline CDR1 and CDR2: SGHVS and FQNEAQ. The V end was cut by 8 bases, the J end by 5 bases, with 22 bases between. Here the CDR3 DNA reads TGTGCCAGCCAACTTTCTGAGGGCCTGATCCACGAGCAGTACGTC. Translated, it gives CASQLSEGLIHEQYV.

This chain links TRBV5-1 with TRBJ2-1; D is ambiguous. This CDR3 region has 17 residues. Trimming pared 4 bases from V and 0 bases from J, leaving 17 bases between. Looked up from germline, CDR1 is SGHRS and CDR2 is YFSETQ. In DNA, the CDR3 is TGCGCCAGCAGCCTACCCTGGCGGTCGAGCTCCTACAATGAGCAGTTCTTC. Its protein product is CASSLPWRSSSYNEQFF. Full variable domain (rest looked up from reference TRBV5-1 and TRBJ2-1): KAGVTQTPRYLIKTRGQQVTLSCSPISGHRSVSWYQQTPGQGLQFLFEYFSETQRNKGNFPGRFSGRQFSNSRSEMNVSTLELGDSALYLCASSLPWRSSSYNEQFFGPGTRLTVL.